Sequencing of this TCR beta chain was carried out in a study of cytomegalovirus exposure and HLA in healthy donors. Study results and limitations: In a later analysis, several top co-occurrence clusters appeared linked to parvovirus B19, influenza, CMV and Epstein-Barr virus. Cytomegalovirus-associated status was assigned to about 170 TCR beta chains. Per a prior analysis, the majority of TCR beta V segments were productive roughly 90% or roughly 30% of the time. As confirmed in vitro, a few CMV-associated chains were specific for CMV antigens.

With regard to this clone: Its antigen remains unknown.

PCR was performed using 60 Vbeta and 13 Jbeta primers. The repertoire was sequenced with immunoSEQ multiplex PCR; TCRdb's copy has only in-frame clones and lacks some. The sample includes 150,000 to 200,000 clones, about 80% seen only once; the top ten take over 1.5%. The V gene's germline CDR1 is SGHVS and CDR2 FQNEAQ. V lost 5 bases and J lost 2, with 10 bases in between. The CDR3 has 14 amino acids. This chain joins TRBV7-8 and TRBJ1-3; no reliable D call. This receptor was obtained from a middle-aged man in good health and CMV-seronegative. Sequencing was carried out using PBMCs. The CDR3, as DNA: TGTGCCAGCAGCCTGGCAGGCCCTGGAAACACCATATATTTT. As protein: CASSLAGPGNTIYF.